This is a list of T cell receptor beta chains from one sample in a study of T cell repertoires in ileal Crohn's disease. Libraries were prepared by immunoSEQ multiplex PCR; TCRdb keeps only in-frame clonotypes and omits some of them. Among a few thousand clones, roughly 88% were seen once, and the ten largest hold about 5%. Sequencing input: ileal tissue. The receptors were sampled from an adult with Crohn's disease. Each CDR3 is given with its conserved first and last residue. The D gene is left open where the match is weak. The size entry is marked missing in some rows and otherwise reads once, few, many or a size class.

CDR3 DNA: TGTGCCAGCAATCCCGGGACAGGGGGATCGAACACTGAAGCTTTCTTT
CDR3 protein: CASNPGTGGSNTEAFF
clone size: NA
V gene: TRBV5-8
D gene: TRBD1
J gene: TRBJ1-1

CDR3 DNA: TGTGCTCAGGGGGCTGCCGCTGAAGCTTTCTTT
CDR3 protein: CAQGAAAEAFF
clone size: NA
V gene: TRBV20-1
D gene: TRBD1
J gene: TRBJ1-1

CDR3 DNA: TGTGCCAGCAGCTGGGGCCGCAATCAGCCCCAGCATTTT
CDR3 protein: CASSWGRNQPQHF
clone size: NA
V gene: TRBV7-6
D gene: NA
J gene: TRBJ1-5

CDR3 DNA: TGTGCCAGCAGCTTAACTAGCGGGAATCCGCCCCACAATGAGCAGTTCTTC
CDR3 protein: CASSLTSGNPPHNEQFF
clone size: NA
V gene: TRBV7-3
D gene: TRBD2
J gene: TRBJ2-1

CDR3 DNA: TGTGCCAGCAGTATCAGGGCGATATATGGCTACACCTTC
CDR3 protein: CASSIRAIYGYTF
clone size: NA
V gene: TRBV2
D gene: NA
J gene: TRBJ1-2

CDR3 DNA: TGTGCCAGCAGTTTACTCGGGACTCCGCTTGATCAGCCCCAGCATTTT
CDR3 protein: CASSLLGTPLDQPQHF
clone size: NA
V gene: TRBV27
D gene: NA
J gene: TRBJ1-5

CDR3 DNA: TGTGCCAGCAGCACGGGGTCCTACGAGCAGTACTTC
CDR3 protein: CASSTGSYEQYF
clone size: NA
V gene: TRBV6-6
D gene: NA
J gene: TRBJ2-7

CDR3 DNA: TGTGCCAGCAGTTTAGAGGTCCCGGCCGGGGAGCTGTTTTTT
CDR3 protein: CASSLEVPAGELFF
clone size: NA
V gene: TRBV28
D gene: NA
J gene: TRBJ2-2

CDR3 DNA: TGTGCCAGAAGCTTAGAATTGTTGAGGGGGCAGTACTTC
CDR3 protein: CARSLELLRGQYF
clone size: NA
V gene: TRBV7-5
D gene: NA
J gene: TRBJ2-7

CDR3 DNA: TGTGCCAGCAGTCCCGGGACAGGCTCCTACGAGCAGTACTTC
CDR3 protein: CASSPGTGSYEQYF
clone size: NA
V gene: TRBV6-6
D gene: TRBD1
J gene: TRBJ2-7

CDR3 DNA: TGCAGCGTTTGGGGGACAGATACGCAGTATTTT
CDR3 protein: CSVWGTDTQYF
clone size: once
V gene: TRBV29-1
D gene: NA
J gene: TRBJ2-3

CDR3 DNA: TGTGCCAGCAGCTCCCCCGGGACTACAAACATTCAGTACTTC
CDR3 protein: CASSSPGTTNIQYF
clone size: NA
V gene: TRBV7-2
D gene: TRBD2
J gene: TRBJ2-4

CDR3 DNA: TGTGCCAGCAGCGGGGGGCCGGCAGATGAAGCTTTCTTT
CDR3 protein: CASSGGPADEAFF
clone size: large
V gene: TRBV2
D gene: NA
J gene: TRBJ1-1

CDR3 DNA: TGTGCCAGCAGTGGGTCCTACGAGCAGTACTTC
CDR3 protein: CASSGSYEQYF
clone size: once
V gene: TRBV7-8
D gene: NA
J gene: TRBJ2-7

CDR3 DNA: TGTGCCAGCAGCGTTAGCCCGGACACTGAAGCTTTCTTT
CDR3 protein: CASSVSPDTEAFF
clone size: NA
V gene: TRBV9
D gene: NA
J gene: TRBJ1-1

CDR3 DNA: TGTGCCAGTACGCAGGGGGCGGGTGAAAAACTGTTTTTT
CDR3 protein: CASTQGAGEKLFF
clone size: NA
V gene: TRBV19
D gene: TRBD1
J gene: TRBJ1-4

CDR3 DNA: TGTGCCAGTAGTCCCACTCCGGAGGATACGCAGTATTTT
CDR3 protein: CASSPTPEDTQYF
clone size: NA
V gene: TRBV19
D gene: NA
J gene: TRBJ2-3